This TCR beta chain is drawn from a study of blood T cell repertoires in COVID-19. Study processing details: Nucleated cell number was recorded as an estimate derived from reference gene primer amplification. Clones were sequenced by immunoSEQ multiplex PCR, and TCRdb holds only the in-frame ones, with some missing. That table is the source of V, J and clone size, and D and trimming were worked out from the DNA. This table holds about 140,000 clones, about 80% found once. Trimming stripped 2 bases from V and 7 bases from J, with 9 bases between. The CDR3 sequence is 13 residues long. Germline CDR1 is ENHRY and CDR2 is SYGVKD. This clone has only one observation.

The sequenced sample consisted of peripheral blood. The gene calls are TRBV10-3 and TRBJ2-1; a weak D match, TRBD1 (6 bases). This TCR came from a man in his 60s with acute or convalescent COVID-19. CDR3 coding DNA: TGTGCCATCAGTGAGAAACAGGGAAATGAGCAGTTCTTC. This translates into CAISEKQGNEQFF.